This TCR beta chain was profiled in a study of T cells in Graves' hyperthyroidism and ophthalmopathy. The CDR3 sequence is 16 residues long. V lost 4 bases, J lost 3 bases, and 7 bases stayed unmatched. Looked up from germline, CDR1 is SGHRS and CDR2 is YFSETQ. RNA transcripts yielded amplified TCR beta CDR3 regions. The TCR CDR3 first-round RT-PCR relied on the HTBI primer set. TCRdb re-derived calls from the multiplex PCR reads in MiXCR, one entry per CDR3 protein. The sample has approximately 410,000 distinct CDR3 sequences; about an eighth are singletons. Only a few counts were recorded for this clonotype.

The V and J genes are TRBV5-1 and TRBJ2-2; 9 bases line up with TRBD1. This sequence was found in a young woman with Graves' hyperthyroidism. Sequenced input: blood. The CDR3 coding sequence is TGCGCCAGCAGCCCTGGGACAGGGATATACACCGGGGAGCTGTTTTTT. Translation: CASSPGTGIYTGELFF.